This entry describes one T cell receptor beta chain. 13 Jbeta primers and 60 Vbeta primers were used for the PCR. Profiled with immunoSEQ multiplex PCR; TCRdb holds only in-frame clones, not every one. The repertoire has some 150,000 clones, roughly three quarters of them found once; the top ten carry 1.1%. Trimming at V came to 4 bases and at J to 4 bases, leaving 6 bases not matched to a gene. This CDR3 has 14 amino acids. Germline values: CDR1 SGHKS, CDR2 YYEKEE (reference sequence). The record originates from a study of cytomegalovirus exposure and HLA in healthy donors. Sequencing was done on a sample of PBMCs. The V and J genes are TRBV5-5 and TRBJ1-1, with 8 bases aligning to TRBD1. This clonotype was obtained from a male donor in good health and CMV-seronegative. The CDR3, as DNA: TGTGCCAGCAGCAACCAGGGGGCAAGCACTGAAGCTTTCTTT. This encodes CASSNQGASTEAFF.